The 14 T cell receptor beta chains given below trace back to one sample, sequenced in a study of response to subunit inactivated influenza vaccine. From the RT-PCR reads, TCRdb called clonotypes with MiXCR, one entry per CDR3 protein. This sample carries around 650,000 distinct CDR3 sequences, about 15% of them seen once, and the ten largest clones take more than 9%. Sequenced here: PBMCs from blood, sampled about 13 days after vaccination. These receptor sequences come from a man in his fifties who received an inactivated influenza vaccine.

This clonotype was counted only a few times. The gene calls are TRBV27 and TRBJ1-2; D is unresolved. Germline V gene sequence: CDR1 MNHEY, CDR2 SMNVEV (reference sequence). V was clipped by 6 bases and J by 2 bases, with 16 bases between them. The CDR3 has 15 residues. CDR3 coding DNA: TGTGCCAGCAGCATCGGCCGATCGGGAAACTATGGCTACACCTTC. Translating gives CASSIGRSGNYGYTF.

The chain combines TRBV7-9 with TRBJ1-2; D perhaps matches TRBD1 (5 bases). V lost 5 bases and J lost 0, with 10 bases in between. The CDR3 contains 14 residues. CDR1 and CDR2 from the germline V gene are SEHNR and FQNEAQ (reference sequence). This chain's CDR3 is CASSHRTTNYGYTF. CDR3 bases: TGTGCCAGCAGCCACAGGACAACTAACTATGGCTACACCTTC.

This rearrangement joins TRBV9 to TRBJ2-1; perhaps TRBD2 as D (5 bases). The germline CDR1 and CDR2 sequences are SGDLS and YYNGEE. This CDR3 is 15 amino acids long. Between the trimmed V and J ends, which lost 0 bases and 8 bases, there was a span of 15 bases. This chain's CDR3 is CASSVVTAAGHEQFF. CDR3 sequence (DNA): TGTGCCAGCAGCGTAGTAACAGCGGCTGGTCATGAGCAGTTCTTC.

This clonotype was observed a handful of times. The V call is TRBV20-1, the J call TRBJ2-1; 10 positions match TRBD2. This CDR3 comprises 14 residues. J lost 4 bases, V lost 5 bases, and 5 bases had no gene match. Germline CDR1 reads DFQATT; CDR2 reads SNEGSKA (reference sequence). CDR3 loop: CSAPSGSKYNEQFF. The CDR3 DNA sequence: TGCAGTGCTCCTAGCGGGAGTAAATACAATGAGCAGTTCTTC.

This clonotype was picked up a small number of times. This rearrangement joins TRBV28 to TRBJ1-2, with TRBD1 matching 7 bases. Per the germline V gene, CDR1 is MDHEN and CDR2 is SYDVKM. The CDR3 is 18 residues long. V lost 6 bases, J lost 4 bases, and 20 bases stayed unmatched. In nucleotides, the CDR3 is TGTGCCAGCAGCCGAACGACACCCAGACAGGGAGTCGGCTATGGCTACACCTTC. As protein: CASSRTTPRQGVGYGYTF.

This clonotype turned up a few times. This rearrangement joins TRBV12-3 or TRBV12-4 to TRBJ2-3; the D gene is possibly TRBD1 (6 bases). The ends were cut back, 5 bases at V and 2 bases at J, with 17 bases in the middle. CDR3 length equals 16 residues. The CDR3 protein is CASSQIQGQLTDTQYF. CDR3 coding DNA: TGTGCCAGCAGTCAAATTCAGGGACAACTCACAGATACGCAGTATTTT.

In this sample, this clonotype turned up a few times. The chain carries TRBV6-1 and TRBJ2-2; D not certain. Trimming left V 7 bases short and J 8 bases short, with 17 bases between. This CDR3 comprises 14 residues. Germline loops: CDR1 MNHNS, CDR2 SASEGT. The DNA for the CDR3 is TGTGCCAGCATGGGCAGGCCCAAGTCGGGGGAGCTGTTTTTT. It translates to CASMGRPKSGELFF.

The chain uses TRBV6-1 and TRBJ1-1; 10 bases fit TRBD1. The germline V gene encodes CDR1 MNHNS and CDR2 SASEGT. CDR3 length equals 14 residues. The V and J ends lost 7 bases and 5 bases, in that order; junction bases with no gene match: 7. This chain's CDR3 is CASTLDRGRTEAFF. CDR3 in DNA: TGTGCCAGCACCTTGGACAGGGGGAGAACTGAAGCTTTCTTT.

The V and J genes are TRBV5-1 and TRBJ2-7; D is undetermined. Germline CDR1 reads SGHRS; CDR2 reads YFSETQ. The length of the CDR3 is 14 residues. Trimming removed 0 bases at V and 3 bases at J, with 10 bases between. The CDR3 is CASSLDFQIYEQYF. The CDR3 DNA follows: TGCGCCAGCAGCTTGGACTTCCAGATCTACGAGCAGTACTTC.

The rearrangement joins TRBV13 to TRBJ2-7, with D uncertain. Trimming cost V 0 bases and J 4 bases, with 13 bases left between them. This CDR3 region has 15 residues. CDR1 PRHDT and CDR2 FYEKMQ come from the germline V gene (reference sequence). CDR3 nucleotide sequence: TGTGCCAGCAGCTTAGGCCAGCGCGCGACTTACGAGCAGTACTTC. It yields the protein CASSLGQRATYEQYF.

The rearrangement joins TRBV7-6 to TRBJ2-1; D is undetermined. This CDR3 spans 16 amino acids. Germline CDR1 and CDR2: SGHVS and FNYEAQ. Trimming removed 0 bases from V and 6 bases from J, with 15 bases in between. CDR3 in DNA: TGTGCCAGCAGCTTAGCCCCTGTGATAGTCGGCAATGAGCAGTTCTTC. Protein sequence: CASSLAPVIVGNEQFF.

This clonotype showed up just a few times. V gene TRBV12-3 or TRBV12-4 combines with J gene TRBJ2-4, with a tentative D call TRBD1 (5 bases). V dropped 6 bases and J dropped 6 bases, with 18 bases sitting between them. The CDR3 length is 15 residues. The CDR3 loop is CASSLSGRGRNIQYF. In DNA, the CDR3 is TGTGCCAGCAGCCTCTCAGGGCGAGGTAGAAACATTCAGTACTTC.

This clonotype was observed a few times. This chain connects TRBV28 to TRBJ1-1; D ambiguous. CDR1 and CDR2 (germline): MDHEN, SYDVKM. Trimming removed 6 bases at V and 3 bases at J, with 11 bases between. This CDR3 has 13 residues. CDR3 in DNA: TGTGCCAGCAGACAGAGAACGTACACTGAAGCTTTCTTT. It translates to CASRQRTYTEAFF. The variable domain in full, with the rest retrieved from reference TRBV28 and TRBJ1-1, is DVKVTQSSRYLVKRTGEKVFLECVQDMDHENMFWYRQDPGLGLRLIYFSYDVKMKEKGDIPEGYSVSREKKERFSLILESASTNQTSMYLCASRQRTYTEAFFGQGTRLTVV.

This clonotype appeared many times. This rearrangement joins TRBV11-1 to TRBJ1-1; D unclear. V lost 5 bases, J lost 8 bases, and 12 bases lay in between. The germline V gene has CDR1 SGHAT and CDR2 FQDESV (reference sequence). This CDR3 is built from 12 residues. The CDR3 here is CASSPGLREAFF. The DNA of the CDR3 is TGTGCCAGCAGCCCGGGTCTCCGGGAAGCTTTCTTT.